The 17 T cell receptor beta chains given below trace back to one sample, sequenced in a study of beta chain features in type 1 diabetes. Study-level findings and limits: Researchers report that Type 1 diabetes patients had moderately but significantly shorter TCRB CDR3s across all four CD4+ subsets.

Their antigens remain unidentified. Of the isolated RNA, all was reverse transcribed, and so the sequenced material was expressed TCRB transcripts. Assay used: immunoSEQ multiplex PCR; TCRdb lists only in-frame clones, some missing. The sample holds a few hundred thousand clones, roughly 9.8% seen once. Source material: central memory CD4+ T cells from blood. Receptor source: a man younger than 40 with type 1 diabetes.

This chain uses TRBV7-9 with TRBJ2-5; D unclear. The CDR3 covers 13 residues. With 5 bases removed from V and 1 base from J, the gap between germline ends came to 8 bases. From germline, CDR1 is SEHNR and CDR2 FQNEAQ (reference sequence). CDR3 nucleotide sequence: TGTGCCAGCAGCGCTACTCTCCAAGAGACCCAGTACTTC. It yields the protein CASSATLQETQYF.

The rearrangement links TRBV2 to TRBJ1-2; D perhaps matches TRBD1 (5 bases). V lost 4 bases to trimming and J lost 6 bases, with 15 bases between them. The CDR3 consists of 14 residues. CDR1 and CDR2 from the germline V gene are SNHLY and FYNNEI. CDR3 coding DNA: TGTGCCAGCAGTGTGGCAGGGTGGATCGATGGCTACACCTTC. This encodes CASSVAGWIDGYTF.

The V and J genes are TRBV4-1 and TRBJ1-2; tentative D call: TRBD1 (6 bases). CDR1 is MGHRA, CDR2 YSYEKL, per germline. This CDR3 is built from 16 residues. V lost 0 bases and J lost 0, with 11 bases in between. CDR3 amino acids: CASSQDVGDTNYGYTF. The CDR3 nucleotides read TGCGCCAGCAGCCAAGATGTCGGGGACACTAACTATGGCTACACCTTC.

This clone was found many times. The DNA for the CDR3 is TGTGCCAGCAGATCGGAGGCCGCGGAGCGGGGGGAGCTGTTTTTT. It yields the protein CASRSEAAERGELFF. The chain uses TRBV11-2 and TRBJ2-2; tentatively, D is TRBD2 (5 bases). The CDR3 loop spans 15 amino acids. Trimming shortened V by 6 bases and J by 8 bases, and 19 bases separated the two germline ends. CDR1 is SGHAT, CDR2 FQNNGV, per germline.

The rearrangement uses TRBV19 and TRBJ1-2; D unclear. Germline V CDR1 and CDR2: LNHDA, SQIVND (reference sequence). With 3 bases removed from V and 4 bases from J, the gap between germline ends came to 21 bases. This CDR3 comprises 17 residues. CDR3 loop: CASSILRRGIEGYGYTF. The CDR3 DNA is TGTGCCAGTAGTATCCTCCGCCGAGGGATTGAGGGCTATGGCTACACCTTC.

The chain employs TRBV7-2 and TRBJ2-5; 9 bases fit TRBD2. The CDR3 loop spans 13 amino acids. Germline trimming cut 5 bases from V and 4 bases from J; bases unmatched to any gene: 2. The germline V gene has CDR1 SGHTA and CDR2 FQGNSA. The CDR3 here is CASSQTSGETQYF. In DNA, the CDR3 is TGTGCCAGCAGCCAGACTAGCGGAGAGACCCAGTACTTC.

The rearrangement uses TRBV28 and TRBJ1-4; 8 bases line up with TRBD1. The germline V gene has CDR1 MDHEN and CDR2 SYDVKM. The trim removed 5 bases at V and 7 bases at J, leaving 9 bases unmatched. The CDR3 has 15 amino acids. CDR3 region: CASSVAGGAGEKLFF. CDR3 coding DNA: TGTGCCAGCAGTGTTGCAGGGGGCGCGGGTGAAAAACTGTTTTTT.

J is TRBJ2-2 and V is TRBV14; 10 bases map to TRBD2. The junction had 7 bases not matched to a gene; V was cut back by 4 bases and J by 5 bases. Germline V gene sequence: CDR1 SGHDN, CDR2 FVKESK. CDR3 length: 16 amino acids. The CDR3 bases are TGTGCCAGCAGCCGGAGGGTAGCGGGAGGAACCGGGGAGCTGTTTTTT. It codes for CASSRRVAGGTGELFF.

The J gene is TRBJ1-2, the V gene TRBV5-6; tentatively, D is TRBD1 (5 bases). V was cut by 0 bases and J by 6 bases, with 15 bases left in between. The CDR3 is 15 amino acids. Germline loops: CDR1 SGHDT, CDR2 YYEEEE. The CDR3 here is CASSLAFRAGNGYTF. DNA for the CDR3: TGTGCCAGCAGCTTGGCCTTTCGGGCAGGGAATGGCTACACCTTC. Full variable domain (outside the CDR3, taken from reference TRBV5-6 and TRBJ1-2): DAGVTQSPTHLIKTRGQQVTLRCSPKSGHDTVSWYQQALGQGPQFIFQYYEEEERQRGNFPDRFSGHQFPNYSSELNVNALLLGDSALYLCASSLAFRAGNGYTFGSGTRLTVV.

This clone was counted only a few times. The chain links TRBV11-2 to TRBJ2-2; D gene unclear. V was shortened by 5 bases and J by 0 bases, with 16 bases between the two germline ends. The CDR3 has 17 amino acids. Germline V gene sequence: CDR1 SGHAT, CDR2 FQNNGV. CDR3 in DNA: TGTGCCAGCAGCCCCCTAAGGCGGACGGCGAACACCGGGGAGCTGTTTTTT. It codes for CASSPLRRTANTGELFF.

This clone was counted a few times. The rearrangement joins TRBV5-1 to TRBJ2-7, with TRBD1 identical over 8 bases. Germline CDR1 reads SGHRS; CDR2 reads YFSETQ. The V and J ends lost 1 base and 4 bases, in that order; junction bases with no gene match: 1. CDR3 size: 13 residues. CDR3 nucleotides: TGCGCCAGCAGCTTGACAGGGGGGTACGAGCAGTACTTC. Amino acids: CASSLTGGYEQYF.

This clone was seen a handful of times. The chain joins TRBV6-5 to TRBJ2-7; D is ambiguous. Germline V gene lookup returns CDR1 MNHEY and CDR2 SVGAGI. CDR3 length: 14 residues. Trimming removed 2 bases from V and 2 bases from J, with 10 bases in between. Here the CDR3 reads CASSYADRAYEQYF. The CDR3 DNA is TGTGCCAGCAGTTACGCGGACCGTGCCTACGAGCAGTACTTC.

The chain links TRBV29-1 to TRBJ2-1; a possible D gene is TRBD1 (6 bases). This CDR3 comprises 15 residues. Germline CDR1 is SQVTM and CDR2 is ANQGSEA. The V gene lost 4 bases and the J gene lost 0 bases, with 13 bases spanning the gap. The CDR3 loop reads CSVVVGASSYNEQFF. CDR3 bases: TGCAGCGTTGTGGTGGGGGCCAGCTCCTACAATGAGCAGTTCTTC.

This clone was counted a few times. This chain joins TRBV6-5 and TRBJ1-1; D is perhaps TRBD1 (5 bases). Trimming left V 2 bases short and J 12 bases short, with 19 bases between. Germline-derived CDR1 and CDR2 are MNHEY and SVGAGI. The CDR3 has 14 amino acids. CDR3 sequence (DNA): TGTGCCAGCAGTTACCCGACAGAGAGCAAAGGGTCTTTCTTT. Translation gives CASSYPTESKGSFF.

The J gene is TRBJ2-4, the V gene TRBV19; 7 bases map to TRBD1. CDR3 size: 19 residues. The V gene's germline CDR1 is LNHDA and CDR2 SQIVND (reference sequence). The trim removed 6 bases at V and 1 base at J, leaving 18 bases unmatched. The chain's CDR3 is CASRASTVHSGGAKNIQYF. CDR3 DNA sequence: TGTGCCAGTAGAGCTTCGACAGTCCACTCAGGGGGTGCCAAAAACATTCAGTACTTC. Supplemented by reference TRBV19 and TRBJ2-4, the full variable domain reads DGGITQSPKYLFRKEGQNVTLSCEQNLNHDAMYWYRQDPGQGLRLIYYSQIVNDFQKGDIAEGYSVSREKKESFPLTVTSAQKNPTAFYLCASRASTVHSGGAKNIQYFGAGTRLSVL.

This clone was counted only a few times. Different DNA sequences within this sample yield the same CDR3. The rearrangement joins TRBV6-5 to TRBJ2-7; D may match TRBD1 or TRBD2 (6 bases each). CDR1 is MNHEY, CDR2 SVGAGI, per germline. This CDR3 spans 14 amino acids. V was clipped by 5 bases and J by 3 bases, with 14 bases between them. This CDR3 reads CASSPTGGFYEQYF. In DNA form, the CDR3 reads TGTGCCAGCAGTCCGACAGGAGGGTTCTACGAGCAGTACTTC.

This clone was seen a few times. The chain recombines TRBV11-2 with TRBJ2-1; D not certain. The CDR3 has 14 residues. Per germline, CDR1 SGHAT and CDR2 FQNNGV. V was trimmed by 0 bases and J by 4 bases, leaving 7 bases between them. CDR3 loop: CASSLDQSYNEQFF. The CDR3 DNA is TGTGCCAGCAGCTTAGACCAGAGTTACAATGAGCAGTTCTTC.